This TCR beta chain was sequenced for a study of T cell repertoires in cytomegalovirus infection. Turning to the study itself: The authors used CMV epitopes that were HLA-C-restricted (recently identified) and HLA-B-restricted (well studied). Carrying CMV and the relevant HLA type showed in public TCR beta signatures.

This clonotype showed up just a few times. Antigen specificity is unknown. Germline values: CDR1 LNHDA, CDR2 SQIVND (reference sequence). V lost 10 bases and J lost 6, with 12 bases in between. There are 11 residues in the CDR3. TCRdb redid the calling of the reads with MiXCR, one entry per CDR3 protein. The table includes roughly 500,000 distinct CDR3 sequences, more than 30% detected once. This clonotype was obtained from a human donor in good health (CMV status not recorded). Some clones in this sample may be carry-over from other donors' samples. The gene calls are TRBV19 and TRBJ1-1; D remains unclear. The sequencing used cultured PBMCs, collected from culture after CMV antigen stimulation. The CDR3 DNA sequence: TGTGCCACCCACCATGGGGCTGAAGCTTTCTTT. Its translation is CATHHGAEAFF.